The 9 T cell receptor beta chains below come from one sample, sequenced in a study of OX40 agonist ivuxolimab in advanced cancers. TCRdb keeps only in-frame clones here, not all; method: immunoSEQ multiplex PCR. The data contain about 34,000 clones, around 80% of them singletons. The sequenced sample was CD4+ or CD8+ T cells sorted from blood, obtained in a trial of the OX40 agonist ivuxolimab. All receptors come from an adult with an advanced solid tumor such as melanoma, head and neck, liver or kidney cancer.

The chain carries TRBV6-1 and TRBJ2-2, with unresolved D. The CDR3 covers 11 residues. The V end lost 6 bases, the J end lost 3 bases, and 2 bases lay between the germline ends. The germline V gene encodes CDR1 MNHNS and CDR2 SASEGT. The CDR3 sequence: CASSHTGELFF. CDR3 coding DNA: TGTGCCAGCAGCCACACCGGGGAGCTGTTTTTT.

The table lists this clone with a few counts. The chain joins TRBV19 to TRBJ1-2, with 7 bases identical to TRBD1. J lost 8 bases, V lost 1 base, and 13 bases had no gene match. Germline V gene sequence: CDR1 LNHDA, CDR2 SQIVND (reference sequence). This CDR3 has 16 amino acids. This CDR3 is CASSIVLGGGRRGYTF. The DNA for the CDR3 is TGTGCCAGTAGTATAGTTTTAGGAGGGGGCAGGAGAGGCTACACCTTC.

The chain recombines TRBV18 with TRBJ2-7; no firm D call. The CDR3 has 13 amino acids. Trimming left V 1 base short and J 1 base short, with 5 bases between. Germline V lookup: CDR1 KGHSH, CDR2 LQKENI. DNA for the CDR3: TGTGCCAGCTCACCACTGACTTCCTACGAGCAGTACTTC. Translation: CASSPLTSYEQYF. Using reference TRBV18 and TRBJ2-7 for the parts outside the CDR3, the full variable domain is NAGVMQNPRHLVRRRGQEARLRCSPMKGHSHVYWYRQLPEEGLKFMVYLQKENIIDESGMPKERFSAEFPKEGPSILRIQQVVRGDSAAYFCASSPLTSYEQYFGPGTRLTVT.

CDR3 residues: CASRTGRMNTEAFF. In nucleotides, the CDR3 is TGTGCCAGCAGAACCGGACGGATGAACACTGAAGCTTTCTTT. The chain recombines TRBV6-1 with TRBJ1-1, with D hard to call. Trimming pared 6 bases from V and 0 bases from J, leaving 11 bases between. The CDR3 spans 14 residues. The germline gives CDR1 MNHNS, CDR2 SASEGT.

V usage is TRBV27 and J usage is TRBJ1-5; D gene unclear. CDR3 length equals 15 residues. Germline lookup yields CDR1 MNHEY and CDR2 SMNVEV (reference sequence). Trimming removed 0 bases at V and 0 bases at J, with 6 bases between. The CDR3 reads CASSLSSGSNQPQHF. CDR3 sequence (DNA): TGTGCCAGCAGTTTATCTTCAGGTAGCAATCAGCCCCAGCATTTT.

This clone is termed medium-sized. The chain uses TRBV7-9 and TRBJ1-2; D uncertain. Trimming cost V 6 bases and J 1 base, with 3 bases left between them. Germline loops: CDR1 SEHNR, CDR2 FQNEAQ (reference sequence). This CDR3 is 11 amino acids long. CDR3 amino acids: CASRDNYGYTF. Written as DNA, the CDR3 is TGTGCCAGCAGGGATAACTATGGCTACACCTTC.

The CDR3: CASSPSRQIRMNTEAFF. The DNA for the CDR3 is TGCGCCAGCAGCCCCTCCCGACAGATACGAATGAACACTGAAGCTTTCTTT. The chain couples TRBV5-1 to TRBJ1-1, with a weak D call TRBD1 (5 bases). Germline-derived CDR1 and CDR2 are SGHRS and YFSETQ. The CDR3 runs 17 residues. V shed 4 bases and J shed 0 bases, with 19 bases lying between them.

CDR3 bases: TGTGCCAGCAGCCAAGCCGGGGCCAGGGATTCACCCCTCCACTTT. Protein sequence: CASSQAGARDSPLHF. The chain employs TRBV5-5 and TRBJ1-6, with D possibly matching TRBD1 (5 bases). The length of the CDR3 is 15 residues. V was trimmed by 4 bases and J by 8 bases, leaving 16 bases between them. Germline V gene lookup returns CDR1 SGHKS and CDR2 YYEKEE (reference sequence).

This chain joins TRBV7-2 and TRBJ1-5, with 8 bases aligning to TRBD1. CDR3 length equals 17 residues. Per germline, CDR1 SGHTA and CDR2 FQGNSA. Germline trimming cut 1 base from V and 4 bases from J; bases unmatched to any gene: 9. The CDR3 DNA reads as TGTGCCAGCAGCTTAGGCTCGGGACAGGATAAAAATCAGCCCCAGCATTTT. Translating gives CASSLGSGQDKNQPQHF.